Listed below are T cell receptor beta chains from one sample, sequenced in a study of shared clonotypes between healthy human individuals. Here immunoSEQ multiplex PCR was the method, and the copy in TCRdb shows in-frame clones only, minus some. The sample contains 1.5 million to 2.5 million clones, 85% to 95% of which appear only once. Sequencing was carried out using naive CD8+ T cells sorted from blood. The receptors originated from a man in his late teens or twenties in good health. Both conserved end residues are part of each CDR3. Each record gives: D gene, V gene, J gene, clone size, CDR3 DNA, CDR3 protein. The D gene is left open where the match is weak. The size field is filled for only some rows; it gives once, few, many or a size class.

.	TRBV9	TRBJ2-3	once	TGTGCCAGCAGTTATGAGGGGGGGCTTCCCACAGATACGCAGTATTTT	CASSYEGGLPTDTQYF
.	TRBV4-3	TRBJ2-2	once	TGCGCCAGCAGCCAAGTCTATGATAGCAGGACCGGGGAGCTGTTTTTT	CASSQVYDSRTGELFF
TRBD1	TRBV2	TRBJ2-6	.	TGTGCCAGCAGTGAAGCGCGGGGACAGGACCCCTCTGGGGCCAACGTCCTGACTTTC	CASSEARGQDPSGANVLTF
TRBD2	TRBV7-9	TRBJ2-3	.	TGTGCCAGCAGCTTAGTCGCGGGAGCAGGTGATACGCAGTATTTT	CASSLVAGAGDTQYF
.	TRBV7-2	TRBJ2-1	.	TGTGCCAGCAGCTTTTCCTACAATGAGCAGTTCTTC	CASSFSYNEQFF
.	TRBV29-1	TRBJ1-3	.	TGCAGCGTTGAATCGGGGGATCTAGCCGGAAACACCATATATTTT	CSVESGDLAGNTIYF
.	TRBV5-1	TRBJ2-7	.	TGCGCCAGCAGCTTGGCGGGACTCGCTTACGAGCAGTACTTC	CASSLAGLAYEQYF
.	TRBV7-8	TRBJ1-2	few	TGTGCCAGCAGCCCGGGACAATTGGATGGCTACACCTTC	CASSPGQLDGYTF
.	TRBV6-5	TRBJ1-5	.	TGTGCCAGCAGTCAGGGCGGCGGCCAGCCCCAGCATTTT	CASSQGGGQPQHF
TRBD2	TRBV30	TRBJ2-3	.	TGTGCCTGGAGTTGGGCCCCTAGCGGGGCTAGCACAGATACGCAGTATTTT	CAWSWAPSGASTDTQYF
.	TRBV27	TRBJ1-5	once	TGTGCCAGCCGGTTGGGGTCGGGGGTCTATAGCAATCAGCCCCAGCATTTT	CASRLGSGVYSNQPQHF
.	TRBV10-3	TRBJ1-2	once	TGTGCCATCAGTGATGGACAGACCTATGGCTACACCTTC	CAISDGQTYGYTF